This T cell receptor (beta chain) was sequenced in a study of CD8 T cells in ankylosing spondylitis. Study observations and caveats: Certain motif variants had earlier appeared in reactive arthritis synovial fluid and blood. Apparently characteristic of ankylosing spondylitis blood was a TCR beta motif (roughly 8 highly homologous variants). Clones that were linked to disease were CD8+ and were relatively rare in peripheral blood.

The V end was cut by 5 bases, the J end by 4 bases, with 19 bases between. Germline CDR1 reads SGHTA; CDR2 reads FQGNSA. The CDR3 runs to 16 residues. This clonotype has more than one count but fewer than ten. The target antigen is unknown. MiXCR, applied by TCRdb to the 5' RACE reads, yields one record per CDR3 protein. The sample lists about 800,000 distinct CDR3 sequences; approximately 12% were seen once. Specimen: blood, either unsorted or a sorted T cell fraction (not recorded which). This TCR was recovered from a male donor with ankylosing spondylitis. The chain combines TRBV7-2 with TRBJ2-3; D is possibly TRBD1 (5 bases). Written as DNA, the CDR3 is TGTGCCAGCAGCCTTCAGGGTGGCGCTATTCCAGATACGCAGTATTTT. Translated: CASSLQGGAIPDTQYF.